The rows below give T cell receptor beta chains drawn from one sample of a study of T cell responses to AZD1222 COVID-19 vaccine. Only in-frame clones appear in the TCRdb table, and some are missing; sequencing was by immunoSEQ multiplex PCR. The data hold approximately 110,000 clones, with around 92% observed a single time. The sequenced sample was peripheral blood, obtained on day 0 of AZD1222 vaccination. These receptor sequences come from an adult in good health. The CDR3 runs from the conserved cysteine through the conserved F or W. D genes are given only for firm matches. The size entry is marked missing in some rows and otherwise reads once, few, many or a size class.

.,.,TRBJ1-4,TRBV25-1,CASSEWDKFSTEKLFF,TGTGCCAGCAGTGAATGGGACAAGTTTTCCACTGAAAAACTGTTTTTT
TRBD2,.,TRBJ2-5,TRBV24-1,CATSENEGLVQTQYF,TGTGCCACCAGTGAAAATGAGGGACTAGTTCAGACCCAGTACTTC
.,once,TRBJ2-7,TRBV27,CASSKGLDYEQYF,TGTGCCAGCAGTAAGGGACTTGACTACGAGCAGTACTTC
.,.,TRBJ1-6,TRBV6-4,CASSENLNSPLHF,TGTGCCAGCAGTGAAAACTTGAATTCACCCCTCCACTTT
.,few,TRBJ2-7,TRBV18,CASSPDGSYEQYF,TGTGCCAGCTCACCCGACGGCTCCTACGAGCAGTACTTC
.,once,TRBJ2-7,TRBV18,CASSPEGSDEQYF,TGTGCCAGCTCACCGGAGGGGAGCGACGAGCAGTACTTC
.,.,TRBJ1-2,TRBV24-1,CATSDMRGGHYGYTF,TGTGCCACCAGTGATATGAGGGGCGGACACTATGGCTACACCTTC
TRBD2,.,TRBJ2-5,TRBV2,CASRAYLAGQETQYF,TGTGCCAGCAGGGCTTACCTAGCGGGCCAAGAGACCCAGTACTTC
.,.,TRBJ2-5,TRBV15,CATSSGEEETRYF,TGTGCCACCAGCAGCGGGGAGGAGGAGACCCGGTACTTC
.,.,TRBJ1-1,TRBV29-1,CSVGDSIIF,TGCAGCGTAGGTGACAGTATCATATTT
.,.,TRBJ2-7,TRBV6-1,CASTHSGAGGDEQYF,TGTGCCAGCACTCATTCAGGGGCTGGAGGGGACGAGCAGTACTTC
.,.,TRBJ1-5,TRBV28,CAVRGGYSNQPQHF,TGTGCCGTACGGGGGGGGTATAGCAATCAGCCCCAGCATTTT
TRBD1,.,TRBJ1-2,TRBV23-1,CASSHWDSNYGYTF,TGCGCCAGCAGTCACTGGGACAGTAACTATGGCTACACCTTC
TRBD2,once,TRBJ2-3,TRBV5-1,CASSLAPSGTSTDTQYF,TGCGCCAGCAGCTTGGCCCCTAGCGGAACTAGCACAGATACGCAGTATTTT
TRBD2,.,TRBJ2-5,TRBV7-9,CASSLGKGLAETQYF,TGTGCCAGCAGCTTAGGCAAAGGACTAGCCGAGACCCAGTACTTC
TRBD2,.,TRBJ2-1,TRBV27,CASTPWAGVTTYNEQFF,TGTGCCAGCACCCCATGGGCGGGAGTAACTACCTACAATGAGCAGTTCTTC
.,.,TRBJ2-2,TRBV2,CASRRDGGYTGELFF,TGTGCCAGCAGGAGGGACGGAGGGTATACCGGGGAGCTGTTTTTT
TRBD1,.,TRBJ1-2,TRBV28,CASSLPGQGAGGYGYTF,TGTGCCAGCAGTTTGCCGGGACAGGGGGCCGGGGGGTATGGCTACACCTTC
.,.,TRBJ2-1,TRBV20-1,CSATPGNEQFF,TGCAGTGCCACCCCAGGGAATGAGCAGTTCTTC
.,few,TRBJ2-7,TRBV25-1,CASSDPSGRGEQYF,TGTGCCAGCAGTGACCCAAGCGGCAGAGGGGAGCAGTACTTC
.,.,TRBJ2-1,TRBV27,CASRPPPRVTGIQDHEQFF,TGTGCCAGCAGACCGCCTCCGCGGGTAACAGGGATCCAAGATCATGAGCAGTTCTTC
TRBD1,.,TRBJ1-6,TRBV19,CASKDRVSYNSPLHF,TGTGCCAGTAAAGACAGGGTGTCCTATAATTCACCCCTCCACTTT
TRBD1,.,TRBJ2-7,TRBV6-5,CASAQDRAPYEQYF,TGTGCCAGCGCTCAGGACAGGGCACCCTACGAGCAGTACTTC
TRBD2,.,TRBJ2-3,TRBV20-1,CSASSAGGFTDTQYF,TGCAGTGCTAGTTCAGCGGGGGGTTTTACAGATACGCAGTATTTT
.,.,TRBJ2-7,TRBV19,CASSIQGGSVTLYEQYF,TGTGCCAGTAGTATACAGGGTGGGAGCGTTACGTTGTACGAGCAGTACTTC
.,.,TRBJ1-1,TRBV28,CASSFTSGIEAFF,TGTGCCAGCAGTTTTACTTCGGGGATTGAAGCTTTCTTT
.,.,TRBJ1-4,TRBV5-6,CASKPRGGNEKLFF,TGTGCCAGCAAACCGCGGGGTGGTAATGAAAAACTGTTTTTT
TRBD2,.,TRBJ2-2,TRBV9,CASSATSGRVRTGELFF,TGTGCCAGCAGCGCGACTAGCGGGAGGGTAAGAACCGGGGAGCTGTTTTTT
.,few,TRBJ2-1,TRBV7-9,CASSLGLANEQFF,TGTGCCAGCAGCTTAGGCCTAGCAAATGAGCAGTTCTTC
.,.,TRBJ1-1,TRBV14,CASSQVAALNTEAFF,TGTGCCAGCAGCCAAGTAGCTGCCCTGAACACTGAAGCTTTCTTT
.,few,TRBJ1-3,TRBV7-7,CASSPNGLSGNTIYF,TGTGCCAGCAGCCCTAACGGGCTCTCTGGAAACACCATATATTTT
.,.,TRBJ1-3,TRBV6-2/TRBV6-3,CASSYTGNTIYF,TGTGCCAGCAGTTATACTGGAAACACCATATATTTT
TRBD1,.,TRBJ2-7,TRBV2,CASSGQGGTYEQYF,TGTGCCAGCAGTGGACAGGGGGGGACCTACGAGCAGTACTTC
.,.,TRBJ2-7,TRBV21-1,CASSKRKVTYEQYF,TGTGCCAGCAGCAAACGGAAGGTTACCTACGAGCAGTACTTC
.,once,TRBJ2-2,TRBV5-1,CASSFRLAANTGELFF,TGCGCCAGCAGCTTTCGATTAGCGGCGAACACCGGGGAGCTGTTTTTT
.,.,TRBJ1-2,TRBV28,CASSSLLQASNYGYTF,TGTGCCAGCAGTTCGCTGCTACAGGCATCTAACTATGGCTACACCTTC
.,.,TRBJ2-7,TRBV14,CASSQADSYEQYF,TGTGCCAGCAGCCAAGCGGACAGTTACGAGCAGTACTTC
TRBD1,.,TRBJ1-1,TRBV7-9,CASSLRTGHATEAFF,TGTGCCAGCAGTCTTCGGACAGGGCATGCCACTGAAGCTTTCTTT
TRBD2,.,TRBJ2-1,TRBV7-6,CASSQTSYEQFF,TGTGCCAGCAGCCAGACTAGCTATGAGCAGTTCTTC
TRBD1,.,TRBJ1-1,TRBV30,CAAQDRGTEAFF,TGTGCCGCGCAGGACAGGGGCACTGAAGCTTTCTTT
TRBD2,.,TRBJ2-1,TRBV11-2,CASTEGAGGPANEQFF,TGTGCCAGCACCGAAGGGGCGGGAGGGCCGGCGAATGAGCAGTTCTTC
TRBD1,once,TRBJ1-6,TRBV19,CASSSDRIYSPLHF,TGTGCCAGTAGTTCGGACAGGATCTATTCACCCCTCCACTTT
TRBD2,.,TRBJ2-7,TRBV7-2,CASSLMASGGHEQYF,TGTGCCAGCAGCTTAATGGCCAGCGGGGGCCACGAGCAGTACTTC
.,.,TRBJ1-5,TRBV6-1,CASSETRAQPQHF,TGTGCCAGCAGTGAAACCAGAGCCCAGCCCCAGCATTTT
.,.,TRBJ1-6,TRBV11-2,CASSSRASPLHF,TGTGCCAGCAGCTCTAGGGCTTCACCCCTCCACTTT
.,once,TRBJ2-5,TRBV30,CAWSPNFPGGVNF,TGTGCCTGGAGTCCCAACTTTCCAGGGGGGGTCAACTTC
.,.,TRBJ2-2,TRBV19,CASSTSWGGPTGELFF,TGTGCCAGTAGTACTAGCTGGGGGGGCCCCACCGGGGAGCTGTTTTTT
.,.,TRBJ1-2,TRBV5-8,CASSLGQGHGYTF,TGTGCCAGCAGCTTGGGTCAGGGGCATGGCTACACCTTC
.,.,TRBJ2-1,TRBV6-5,CASRRDRTFSNEQFF,TGTGCCAGCAGAAGAGACAGAACATTTTCCAATGAGCAGTTCTTC
.,.,TRBJ2-7,TRBV19,CASSTRTRHPYEQYF,TGTGCCAGTAGTACCAGGACCCGACATCCCTACGAGCAGTACTTC
.,.,TRBJ2-1,TRBV5-5,CASSFSGEGYNEQFF,TGTGCCAGCAGCTTTTCGGGTGAAGGTTACAATGAGCAGTTCTTC
.,.,TRBJ2-1,TRBV5-6,CASSLGVWQEQFF,TGTGCCAGCAGCTTGGGGGTTTGGCAGGAGCAGTTCTTC
.,.,TRBJ1-3,TRBV5-1,CASSLGDVGNTIYF,TGCGCCAGCAGCTTGGGGGACGTAGGAAACACCATATATTTT
TRBD2,.,TRBJ2-1,TRBV19,CATDSGTSGSNEQFF,TGTGCCACCGACTCCGGGACTAGCGGGAGCAATGAGCAGTTCTTC
.,.,TRBJ2-5,TRBV18,CASSRQETQYF,TGTGCCAGCTCACGACAGGAGACCCAGTACTTC